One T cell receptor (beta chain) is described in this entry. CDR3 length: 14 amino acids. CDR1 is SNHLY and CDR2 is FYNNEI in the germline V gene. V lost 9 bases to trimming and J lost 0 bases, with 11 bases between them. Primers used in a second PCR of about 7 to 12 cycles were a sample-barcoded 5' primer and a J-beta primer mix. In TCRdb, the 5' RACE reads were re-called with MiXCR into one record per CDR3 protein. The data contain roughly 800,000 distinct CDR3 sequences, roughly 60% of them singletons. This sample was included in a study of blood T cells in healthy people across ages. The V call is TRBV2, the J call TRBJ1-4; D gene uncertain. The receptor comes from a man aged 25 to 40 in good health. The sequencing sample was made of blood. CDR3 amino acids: CASRPFATNEKLFF. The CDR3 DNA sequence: TGTGCCAGTCGTCCCTTTGCAACTAATGAAAAACTGTTTTTT.